Many counts were recorded for the clone carrying this T cell receptor beta chain. What it binds is not known. Sequencing libraries for TCR beta were prepared with iRepertoire HTBI primers and Arm-PCR of CDR3 regions. One entry per CDR3 protein, called by TCRdb with MiXCR from the multiplex PCR reads. The sample gives 400,000 to 500,000 distinct CDR3 sequences, about 21% of which show up once; roughly an eighth is in the top ten. The data derive from a study of regulatory T cells in long-lasting Graves disease. Study results and caveats: Tissue studied was limited to peripheral blood, excluding thyroid tissue. The study found persistent patients shared more public clonotypes (roughly 3,000) than new patients (over 850). TCR diversity in persistent Graves' patients was below that of newly diagnosed ones. Favored usage of TRBV28, TRBJ1-2 and TRBJ2-5 was recorded in persistent disease.

As for time point: persistent/refractory GD, antithyroid drugs over 5 years with positive TRAb. The TCR library was made from RNA that had been extracted from PBMCs in TRIzol. Germline values: CDR1 MGHDK, CDR2 SYGVNS. V lost 4 bases and J lost 1, with 11 bases in between. The CDR3 has 14 amino acids. The TCR comes from a female donor with Graves disease. The chain couples TRBV25-1 to TRBJ2-7, with a possible D match to TRBD2 (5 bases). Sequenced material: peripheral blood mononuclear cells (PBMCs), taken when the disease was refractory, from a patient treated with antithyroid drugs. CDR3 DNA: TGTGCCAGCAGTGTCGAAAGCGGATCCTACGAGCAGTACTTC. Amino acid sequence: CASSVESGSYEQYF.